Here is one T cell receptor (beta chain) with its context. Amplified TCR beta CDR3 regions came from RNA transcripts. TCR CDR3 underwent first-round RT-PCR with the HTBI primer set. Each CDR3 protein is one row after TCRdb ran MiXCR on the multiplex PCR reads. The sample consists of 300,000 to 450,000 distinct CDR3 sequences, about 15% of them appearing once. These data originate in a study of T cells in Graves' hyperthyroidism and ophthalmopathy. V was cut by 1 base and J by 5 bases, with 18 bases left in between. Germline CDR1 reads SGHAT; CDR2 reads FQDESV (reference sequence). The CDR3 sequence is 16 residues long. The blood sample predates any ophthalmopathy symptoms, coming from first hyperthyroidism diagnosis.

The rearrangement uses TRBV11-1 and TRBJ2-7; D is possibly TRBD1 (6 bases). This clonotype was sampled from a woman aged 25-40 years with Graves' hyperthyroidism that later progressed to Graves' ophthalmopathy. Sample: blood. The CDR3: CASSLGPQGYNHEQYF. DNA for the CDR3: TGTGCCAGCAGCTTAGGACCACAGGGTTATAACCACGAGCAGTACTTC. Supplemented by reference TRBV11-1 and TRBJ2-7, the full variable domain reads EAEVAQSPRYKITEKSQAVAFWCDPISGHATLYWYRQILGQGPELLVQFQDESVVDDSQLPKDRFSAERLKGVDSTLKIQPAELGDSAMYLCASSLGPQGYNHEQYFGPGTRLTVT.